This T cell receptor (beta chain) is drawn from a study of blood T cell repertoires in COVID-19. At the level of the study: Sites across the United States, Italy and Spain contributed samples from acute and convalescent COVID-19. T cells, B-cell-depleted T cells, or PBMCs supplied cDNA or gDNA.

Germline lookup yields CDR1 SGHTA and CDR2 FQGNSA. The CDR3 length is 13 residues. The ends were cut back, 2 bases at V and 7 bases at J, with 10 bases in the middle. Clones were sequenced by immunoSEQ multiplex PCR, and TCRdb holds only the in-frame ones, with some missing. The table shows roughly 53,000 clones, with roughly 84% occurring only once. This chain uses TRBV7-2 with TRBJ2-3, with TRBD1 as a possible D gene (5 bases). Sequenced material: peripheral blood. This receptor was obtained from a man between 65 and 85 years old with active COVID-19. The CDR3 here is CASSLRRGNTQYF. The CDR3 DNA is TGTGCCAGCAGCTTACGTAGGGGAAATACGCAGTATTTT.